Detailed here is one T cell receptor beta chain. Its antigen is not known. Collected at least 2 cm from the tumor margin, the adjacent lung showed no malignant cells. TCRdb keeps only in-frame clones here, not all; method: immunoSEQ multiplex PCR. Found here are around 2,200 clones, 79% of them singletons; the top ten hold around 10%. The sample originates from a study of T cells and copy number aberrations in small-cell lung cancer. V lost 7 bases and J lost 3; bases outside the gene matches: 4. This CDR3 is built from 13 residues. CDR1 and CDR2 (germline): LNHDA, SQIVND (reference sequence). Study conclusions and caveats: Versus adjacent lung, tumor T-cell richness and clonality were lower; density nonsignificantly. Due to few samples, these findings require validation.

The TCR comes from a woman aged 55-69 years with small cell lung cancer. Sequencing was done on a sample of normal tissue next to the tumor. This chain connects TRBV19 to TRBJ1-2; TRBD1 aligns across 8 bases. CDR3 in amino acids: CASKGQGDYGYTF. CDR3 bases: TGTGCCAGTAAAGGACAGGGCGACTATGGCTACACCTTC.